These 14 T cell receptor beta chains were all obtained from the same sample, sequenced in a study of technical replicates of blood from four donors (dated by TCRdb to between 2016 and 2019). Receptors were amplified or captured by the immunoSEQ multiplex PCR assay. TCRdb holds this immuneACCESS table with in-frame rearrangements only. Some clones are missing; in checked studies, unresolved V genes explain under half, and the rest has no known cause. The sample table lists tens of thousands of clones, about 97% of them with a count of one. The ten largest clones take up more than 0.15% of the sample. Sequenced input: T cells isolated from PBMCs. Source of these receptors: a human donor in good health.

The chain couples TRBV5-1 to TRBJ2-7, with 13 nucleotides matching TRBD2. Germline V gene data show CDR1 as SGHRS and CDR2 as YFSETQ. This CDR3 comprises 19 residues. With V trimmed by 0 bases and J by 3 bases, 12 bases remained unmatched. CDR3 DNA: TGCGCCAGCAGCTTGGTCACTAGCGGGGGGGCGAGCTTTGGCTACGAGCAGTACTTC. Its protein product is CASSLVTSGGASFGYEQYF.

The CDR3 DNA is TGTGCCAGCAGCGTTGGGACAGCTTACGAGCAGTACTTC. Its protein product is CASSVGTAYEQYF. The gene calls are TRBV9 and TRBJ2-7, with 7 bases lining up with TRBD1. V shed 2 bases, J shed 4 bases, and the junction held 3 bases outside the gene matches. This CDR3 region has 13 residues. The germline CDR1 and CDR2 sequences are SGDLS and YYNGEE.

V and J are TRBV5-4 and TRBJ2-2, with D possibly being TRBD2 (7 bases). The CDR3 runs to 18 residues. Trimming pared 0 bases from V and 5 bases from J, leaving 20 bases between. Germline assignment: CDR1 SGHNT and CDR2 YYREEE (reference sequence). CDR3 loop: CASSLDPSRRGGTGELFF. The CDR3 coding sequence is TGTGCCAGCAGCTTGGACCCCTCGCGGAGGGGGGGAACCGGGGAGCTGTTTTTT.

The J gene is TRBJ1-4, the V gene TRBV28, with D perhaps TRBD1 (6 bases). CDR1 is MDHEN and CDR2 is SYDVKM in the germline V gene. The CDR3 is made up of 13 amino acids. The V and J ends lost 10 bases and 7 bases respectively, with 16 bases between them. The CDR3 loop is CATEQEGGEKLFF. DNA of the CDR3: TGTGCCACCGAACAGGAAGGGGGTGAAAAACTGTTTTTT.

The gene calls are TRBV2 and TRBJ1-4, with TRBD1 matching over 7 bases. V lost 6 bases and J lost 0; bases outside the gene matches: 19. The CDR3 spans 20 residues. The germline CDR1 and CDR2 sequences are SNHLY and FYNNEI. This CDR3 is CASRPSNRGPLIATNEKLFF. In DNA, the CDR3 is TGTGCCAGCAGGCCCTCAAACAGGGGACCCCTCATTGCAACTAATGAAAAACTGTTTTTT.

This chain links TRBV11-2 with TRBJ2-3; a weak D match, TRBD2 (5 bases). The V gene's germline CDR1 is SGHAT and CDR2 FQNNGV. The germline V and J ends were trimmed by 0 bases and 5 bases, with 18 bases remaining between them. The CDR3 covers 17 residues. CDR3 DNA: TGTGCCAGCAGCTTAGATCCCGGAGCGGTACTAAGAGATACGCAGTATTTT. Translated: CASSLDPGAVLRDTQYF. The variable domain in full, completed from reference TRBV11-2 and TRBJ2-3, reads EAGVAQSPRYKIIEKRQSVAFWCNPISGHATLYWYQQILGQGPKLLIQFQNNGVVDDSQLPKDRFSAERLKGVDSTLKIQPAKLEDSAVYLCASSLDPGAVLRDTQYFGPGTRLTVL.

This chain uses TRBV10-1 with TRBJ1-1, with D possibly matching TRBD1 (6 bases). The CDR3 is 15 amino acids. The V end lost 10 bases, the J end lost 4 bases, and 22 bases lay between the germline ends. The germline V gene encodes CDR1 WNHNN and CDR2 SYGVQD (reference sequence). In DNA form, the CDR3 reads TGCGCCACCTCCTCTGATTTCACAGGGATCACTGAAGCTTTCTTT. Its protein product is CATSSDFTGITEAFF.

The chain is built from TRBV5-4 and TRBJ1-2, with 7 bases that match TRBD1. The CDR3 contains 14 residues. J lost 8 bases, V lost 4 bases, and 11 bases had no gene match. Germline values: CDR1 SGHNT, CDR2 YYREEE (reference sequence). The chain's CDR3 is CASSQGKGAGGYTF. CDR3 in DNA: TGTGCCAGCAGCCAGGGGAAGGGGGCAGGAGGCTACACCTTC.

J is TRBJ2-1 and V is TRBV10-1; 11 bases are a match to TRBD1. The V and J ends lost 5 bases and 8 bases, in that order; junction bases with no gene match: 11. Germline V gene sequence: CDR1 WNHNN, CDR2 SYGVQD (reference sequence). The CDR3 sequence is 16 residues long. The CDR3 reads CASSYVQDRGLYEQFF. The CDR3 region has the DNA TGCGCCAGCAGTTACGTGCAGGACAGGGGGCTCTATGAGCAGTTCTTC.

The rearrangement uses TRBV4-1 and TRBJ2-7, with D uncertain. The CDR3 is 15 residues long. Trimming cost V 5 bases and J 2 bases, with 16 bases left between them. CDR1 MGHRA and CDR2 YSYEKL come from the germline V gene. Here the CDR3 reads CASSGLADSTYEQYF. CDR3 in DNA: TGCGCCAGCAGCGGCCTGGCGGATTCCACCTACGAGCAGTACTTC.

The chain has TRBV30 and TRBJ1-4, with no clear D. CDR3 length: 12 amino acids. CDR1 and CDR2 (germline): GTSNPN, SVGIG (reference sequence). V was trimmed by 2 bases and J by 8 bases, leaving 9 bases between them. The CDR3, as DNA: TGTGCCTGGAGTAGACTTCAAGAAAAACTGTTTTTT. Translation: CAWSRLQEKLFF. The variable domain in full, with the rest retrieved from reference TRBV30 and TRBJ1-4, is SQTIHQWPATLVQPVGSPLSLECTVEGTSNPNLYWYRQAAGRGLQLLFYSVGIGQISSEVPQNLSASRPQDRQFILSSKKLLLSDSGFYLCAWSRLQEKLFFGSGTQLSVL.

The genes are TRBV28 and TRBJ2-7; 7 bases line up with TRBD2. Losses at the gene ends were 2 bases for V and 1 base for J; bases not matched to a gene: 11. Germline CDR1 is MDHEN and CDR2 is SYDVKM. The CDR3 covers 17 residues. CDR3 DNA: TGTGCCAGCAGTTTAGGGGGGGGGTTCCAGGGATCCTACGAGCAGTACTTC. Translating gives CASSLGGGFQGSYEQYF.

The chain has TRBV18 and TRBJ2-7; tentatively, D is TRBD1 (5 bases). V was clipped by 3 bases and J by 3 bases, with 9 bases between them. The germline V gene has CDR1 KGHSH and CDR2 LQKENI. The CDR3 runs to 13 residues. In DNA form, the CDR3 reads TGTGCCAGCTCACCGCAGGGCGACTACGAGCAGTACTTC. It translates to CASSPQGDYEQYF.

CDR3 coding DNA: TGTGCCAGCACCGAGACAGGGTCAAACCAGCCCCAGCATTTT. Encoded protein: CASTETGSNQPQHF. This chain links TRBV27 with TRBJ1-5; 7 bases are a match to TRBD1. The CDR3 is 14 residues long. Germline V gene lookup returns CDR1 MNHEY and CDR2 SMNVEV (reference sequence). Trimming at V came to 7 bases and at J to 7 bases, leaving 10 bases not matched to a gene.